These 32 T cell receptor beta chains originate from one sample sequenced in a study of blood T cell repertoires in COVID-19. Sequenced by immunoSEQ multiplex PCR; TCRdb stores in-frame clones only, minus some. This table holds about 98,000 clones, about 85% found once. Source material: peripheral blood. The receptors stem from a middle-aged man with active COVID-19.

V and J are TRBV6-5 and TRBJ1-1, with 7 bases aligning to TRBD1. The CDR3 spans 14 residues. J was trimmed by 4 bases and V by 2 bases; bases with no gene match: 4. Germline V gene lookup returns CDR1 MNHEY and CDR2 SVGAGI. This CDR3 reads CASSYGQGGTEAFF. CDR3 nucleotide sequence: TGTGCCAGCAGTTACGGGCAGGGGGGCACTGAAGCTTTCTTT.

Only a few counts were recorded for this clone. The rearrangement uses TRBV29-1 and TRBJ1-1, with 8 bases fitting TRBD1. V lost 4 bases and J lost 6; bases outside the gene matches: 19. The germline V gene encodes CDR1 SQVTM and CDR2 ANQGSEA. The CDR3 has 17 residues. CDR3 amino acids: CSVAGADARDRRAEAFF. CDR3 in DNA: TGCAGCGTTGCTGGCGCCGATGCAAGGGACAGGAGGGCTGAAGCTTTCTTT.

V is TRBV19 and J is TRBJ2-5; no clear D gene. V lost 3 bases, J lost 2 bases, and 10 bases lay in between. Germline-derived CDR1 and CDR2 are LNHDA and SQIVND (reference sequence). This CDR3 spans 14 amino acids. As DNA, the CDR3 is TGTGCCAGTAGTATTTTCGGCAGGCAAGAGACCCAGTACTTC. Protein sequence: CASSIFGRQETQYF.

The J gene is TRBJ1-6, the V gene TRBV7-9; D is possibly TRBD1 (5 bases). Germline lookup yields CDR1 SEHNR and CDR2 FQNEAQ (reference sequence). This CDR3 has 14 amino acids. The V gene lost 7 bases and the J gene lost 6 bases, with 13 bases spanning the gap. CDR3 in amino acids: CASTVETANSPLHF. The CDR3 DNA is TGTGCCAGCACTGTGGAGACAGCTAATTCACCCCTCCACTTT.

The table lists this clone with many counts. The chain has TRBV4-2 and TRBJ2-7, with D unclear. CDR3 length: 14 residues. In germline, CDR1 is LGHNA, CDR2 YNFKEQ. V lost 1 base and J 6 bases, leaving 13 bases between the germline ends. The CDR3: CASSQGLVEAEQYF. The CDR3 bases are TGTGCCAGCAGCCAAGGGCTAGTAGAAGCCGAGCAGTACTTC.

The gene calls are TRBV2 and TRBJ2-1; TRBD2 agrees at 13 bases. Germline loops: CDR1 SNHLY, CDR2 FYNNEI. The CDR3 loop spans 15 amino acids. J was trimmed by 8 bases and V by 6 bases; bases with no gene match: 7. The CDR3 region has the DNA TGTGCCAGCAGGGTAACTAGCGGGGGGGTAGATGAGCAGTTCTTC. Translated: CASRVTSGGVDEQFF.

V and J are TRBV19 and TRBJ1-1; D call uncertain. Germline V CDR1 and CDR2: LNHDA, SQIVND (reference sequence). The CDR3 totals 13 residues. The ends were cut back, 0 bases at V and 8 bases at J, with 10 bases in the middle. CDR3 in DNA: TGTGCCAGTAGTATAGAGACCGGGATCGAAGCTTTCTTT. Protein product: CASSIETGIEAFF.

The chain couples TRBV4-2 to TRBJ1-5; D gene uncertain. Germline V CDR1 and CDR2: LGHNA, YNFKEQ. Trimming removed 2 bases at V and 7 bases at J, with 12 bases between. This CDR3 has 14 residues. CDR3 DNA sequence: TGTGCCAGCAGCCAATCGGAGGGTAAACAGCCCCAGCATTTT. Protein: CASSQSEGKQPQHF.

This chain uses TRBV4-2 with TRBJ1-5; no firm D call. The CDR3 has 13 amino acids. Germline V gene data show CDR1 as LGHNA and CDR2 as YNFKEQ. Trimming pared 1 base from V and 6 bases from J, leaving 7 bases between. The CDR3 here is CASSQGRGQPQHF. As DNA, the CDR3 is TGTGCCAGCAGCCAAGGACGGGGTCAGCCCCAGCATTTT.

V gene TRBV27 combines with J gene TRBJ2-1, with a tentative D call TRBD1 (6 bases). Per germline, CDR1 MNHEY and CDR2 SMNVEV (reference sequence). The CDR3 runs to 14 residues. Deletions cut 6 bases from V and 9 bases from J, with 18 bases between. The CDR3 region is CASSLGQRGSEQFF. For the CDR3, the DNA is TGTGCCAGCAGCCTTGGCCAAAGGGGGAGTGAGCAGTTCTTC.

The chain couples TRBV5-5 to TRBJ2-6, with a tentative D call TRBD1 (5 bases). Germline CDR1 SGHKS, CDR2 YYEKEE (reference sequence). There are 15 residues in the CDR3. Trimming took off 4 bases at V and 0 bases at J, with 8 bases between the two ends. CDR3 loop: CASSEGVSGANVLTF. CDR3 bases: TGTGCCAGCAGCGAAGGGGTCTCTGGGGCCAACGTCCTGACTTTC.

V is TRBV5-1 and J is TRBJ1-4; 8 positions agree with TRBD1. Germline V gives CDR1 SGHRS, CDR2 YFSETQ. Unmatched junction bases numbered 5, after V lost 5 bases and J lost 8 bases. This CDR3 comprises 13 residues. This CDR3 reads CASSTDRGEKLFF. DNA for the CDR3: TGCGCCAGCAGTACCGACAGGGGAGAAAAACTGTTTTTT.

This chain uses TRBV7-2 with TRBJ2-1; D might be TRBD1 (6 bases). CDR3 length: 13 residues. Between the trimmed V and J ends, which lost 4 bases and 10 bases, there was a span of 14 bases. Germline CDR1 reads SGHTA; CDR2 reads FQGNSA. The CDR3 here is CASSYSTGFEQFF. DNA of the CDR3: TGTGCCAGCAGCTATTCGACAGGTTTCGAGCAGTTCTTC.

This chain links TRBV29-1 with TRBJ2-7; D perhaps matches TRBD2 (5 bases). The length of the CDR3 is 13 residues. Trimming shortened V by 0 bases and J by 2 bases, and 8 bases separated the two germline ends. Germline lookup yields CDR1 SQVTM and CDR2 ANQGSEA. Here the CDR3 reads CSVEEGAAYEQYF. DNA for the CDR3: TGCAGCGTTGAAGAGGGAGCTGCCTACGAGCAGTACTTC.

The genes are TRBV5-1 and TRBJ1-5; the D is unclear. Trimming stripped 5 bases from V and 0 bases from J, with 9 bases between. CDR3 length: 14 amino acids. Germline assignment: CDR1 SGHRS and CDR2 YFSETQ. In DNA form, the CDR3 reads TGCGCCAGCAGTACCGGGATTAGCAATCAGCCCCAGCATTTT. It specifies CASSTGISNQPQHF.

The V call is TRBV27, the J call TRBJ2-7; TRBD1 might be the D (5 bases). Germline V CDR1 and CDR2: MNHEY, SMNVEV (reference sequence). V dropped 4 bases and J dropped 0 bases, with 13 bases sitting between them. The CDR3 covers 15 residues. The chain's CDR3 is CASSSTGPSSYEQYF. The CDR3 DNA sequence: TGTGCCAGCAGTTCAACAGGTCCAAGCTCCTACGAGCAGTACTTC.

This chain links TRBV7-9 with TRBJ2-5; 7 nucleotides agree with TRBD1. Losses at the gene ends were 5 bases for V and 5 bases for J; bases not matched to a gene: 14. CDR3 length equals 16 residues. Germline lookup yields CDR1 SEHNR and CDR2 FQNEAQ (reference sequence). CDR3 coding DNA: TGTGCCAGCAGCGATCCCTGGGCAGGGGGTGGCGAGACCCAGTACTTC. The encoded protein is CASSDPWAGGGETQYF.

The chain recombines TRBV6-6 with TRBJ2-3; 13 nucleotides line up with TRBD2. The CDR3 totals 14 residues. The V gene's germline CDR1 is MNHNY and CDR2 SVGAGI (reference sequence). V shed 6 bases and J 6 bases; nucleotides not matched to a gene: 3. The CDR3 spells CASRTSGGSDTQYF. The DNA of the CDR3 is TGTGCCAGCAGGACTAGCGGGGGGTCGGATACGCAGTATTTT.

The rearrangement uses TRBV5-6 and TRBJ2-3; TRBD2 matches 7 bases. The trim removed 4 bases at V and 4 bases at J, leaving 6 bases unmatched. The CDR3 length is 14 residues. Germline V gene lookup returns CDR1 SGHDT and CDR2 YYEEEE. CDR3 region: CASSRRGRADTQYF. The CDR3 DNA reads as TGTGCCAGCAGCCGGCGGGGGAGGGCAGATACGCAGTATTTT.

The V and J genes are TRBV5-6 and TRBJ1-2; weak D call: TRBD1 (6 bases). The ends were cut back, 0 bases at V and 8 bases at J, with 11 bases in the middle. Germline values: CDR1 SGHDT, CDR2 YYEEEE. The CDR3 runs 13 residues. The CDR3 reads CASSLDRARGYTF. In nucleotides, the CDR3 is TGTGCCAGCAGCTTGGACAGGGCCCGGGGCTACACCTTC.

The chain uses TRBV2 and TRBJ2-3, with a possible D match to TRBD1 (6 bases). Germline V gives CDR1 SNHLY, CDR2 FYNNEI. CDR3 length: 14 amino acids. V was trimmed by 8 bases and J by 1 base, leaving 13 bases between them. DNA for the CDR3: TGTGCCAGCCAAAAATGGACAGGCACAGATACGCAGTATTTT. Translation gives CASQKWTGTDTQYF.

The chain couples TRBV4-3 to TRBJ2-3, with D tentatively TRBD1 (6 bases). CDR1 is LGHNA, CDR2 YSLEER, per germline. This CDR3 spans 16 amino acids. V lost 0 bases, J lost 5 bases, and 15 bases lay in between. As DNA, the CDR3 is TGCGCCAGCAGCCAAGATATGGAACAGGGCGGAGATACGCAGTATTTT. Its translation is CASSQDMEQGGDTQYF.

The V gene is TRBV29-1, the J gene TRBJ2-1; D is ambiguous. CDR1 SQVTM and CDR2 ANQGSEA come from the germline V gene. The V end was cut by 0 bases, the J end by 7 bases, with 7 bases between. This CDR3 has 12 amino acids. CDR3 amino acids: CSVEDPGNEQFF. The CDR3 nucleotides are TGCAGCGTTGAAGACCCAGGTAATGAGCAGTTCTTC.

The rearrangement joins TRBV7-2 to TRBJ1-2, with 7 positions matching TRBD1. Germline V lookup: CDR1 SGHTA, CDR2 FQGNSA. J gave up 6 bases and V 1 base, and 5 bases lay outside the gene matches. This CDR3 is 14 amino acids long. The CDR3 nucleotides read TGTGCCAGCAGCTTAGGCAACAGGGGTGATGGCTACACCTTC. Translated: CASSLGNRGDGYTF. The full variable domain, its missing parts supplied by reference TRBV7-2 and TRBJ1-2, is GAGVSQSPSNKVTEKGKDVELRCDPISGHTALYWYRQSLGQGLEFLIYFQGNSAPDKSGLPSDRFSAERTGGSVSTLTIQRTQQEDSAVYLCASSLGNRGDGYTFGSGTRLTVV.

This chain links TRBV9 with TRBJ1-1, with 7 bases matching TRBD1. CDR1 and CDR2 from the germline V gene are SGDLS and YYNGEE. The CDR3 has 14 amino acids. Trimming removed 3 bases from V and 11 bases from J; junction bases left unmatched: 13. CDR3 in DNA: TGTGCCAGCAGCGGACCTCGACAGGGTATGAGTGCTTTCTTT. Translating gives CASSGPRQGMSAFF.

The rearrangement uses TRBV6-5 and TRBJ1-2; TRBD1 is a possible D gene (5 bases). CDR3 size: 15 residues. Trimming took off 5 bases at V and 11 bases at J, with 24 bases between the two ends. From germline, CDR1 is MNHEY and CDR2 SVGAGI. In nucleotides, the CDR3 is TGTGCCAGCAGTCCCCGTTGGAGGGCCTTATGGGGGTACACCTTC. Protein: CASSPRWRALWGYTF.

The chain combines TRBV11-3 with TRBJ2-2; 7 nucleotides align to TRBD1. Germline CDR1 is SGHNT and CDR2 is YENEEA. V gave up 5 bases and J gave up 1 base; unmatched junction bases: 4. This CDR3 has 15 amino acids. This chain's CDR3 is CASSKGGLNTGELFF. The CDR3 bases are TGTGCCAGCAGCAAAGGGGGCCTGAACACCGGGGAGCTGTTTTTT.

CDR3 DNA: TGTGCCAGCAGGACAGGGGGCGCGGGGGAAAAACTGTTTTTT. It codes for CASRTGGAGEKLFF. The rearrangement uses TRBV6-5 and TRBJ1-4; 10 bases are a match to TRBD1. Looked up from germline, CDR1 is MNHEY and CDR2 is SVGAGI. Trimming at V came to 6 bases and at J to 8 bases, leaving 6 bases not matched to a gene. CDR3 length: 14 amino acids.

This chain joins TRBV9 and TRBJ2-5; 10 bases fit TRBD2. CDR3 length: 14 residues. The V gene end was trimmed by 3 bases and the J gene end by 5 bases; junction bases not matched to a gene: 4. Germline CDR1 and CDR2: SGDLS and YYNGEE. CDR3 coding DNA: TGTGCCAGCAGCGGTAGCGGGGGGCGGGAGACCCAGTACTTC. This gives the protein CASSGSGGRETQYF.

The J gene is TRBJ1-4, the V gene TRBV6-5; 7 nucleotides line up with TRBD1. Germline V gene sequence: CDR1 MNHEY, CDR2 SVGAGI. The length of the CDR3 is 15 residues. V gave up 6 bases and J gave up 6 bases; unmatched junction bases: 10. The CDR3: CASSPGQTPYEKLFF. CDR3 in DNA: TGTGCCAGCAGCCCGGGACAGACGCCTTATGAAAAACTGTTTTTT.

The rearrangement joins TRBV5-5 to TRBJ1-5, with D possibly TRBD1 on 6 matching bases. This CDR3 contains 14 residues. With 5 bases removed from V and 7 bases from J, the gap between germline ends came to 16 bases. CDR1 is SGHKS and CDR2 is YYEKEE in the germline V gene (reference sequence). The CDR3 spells CASRPGGQEQPQHF. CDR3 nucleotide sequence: TGTGCCAGCAGACCGGGGGGACAAGAGCAGCCCCAGCATTTT.

This CDR3 reads CASSPEAVRGGLQYF. CDR3 bases: TGTGCCAGCTCACCTGAAGCAGTTAGGGGCGGCTTGCAGTACTTC. The V and J genes are TRBV18 and TRBJ2-7; maybe TRBD1 (5 bases). The CDR3 extends over 15 amino acids. Germline V gene data show CDR1 as KGHSH and CDR2 as LQKENI. V was trimmed by 3 bases and J by 9 bases, leaving 21 bases between them.